This is a list of T cell receptor beta chains from one sample in a study of T cells in Graves' hyperthyroidism and ophthalmopathy. In TCRdb, the multiplex PCR reads were re-called with MiXCR into one record per CDR3 protein. The repertoire includes about 53,000 distinct CDR3 sequences, around half of them detected once, and roughly an eighth sits in the top ten. Sequenced sample: blood. The receptors shown here come from a woman aged 25 to 45 with Graves' ophthalmopathy. CDR3s include the opening cysteine and the closing phenylalanine or tryptophan. The order of the fields is D gene, clone size, J gene, V gene, CDR3 DNA, CDR3 protein. The D gene is left open where the match is weak. The listing skips clone size in some rows; elsewhere it reads once, few, many or a size class.

D gene: NA; clone size: NA; J gene: TRBJ1-2; V gene: TRBV20-1; CDR3 DNA: TGCAGTGCTAGAGATCCTAGCGGAGGGAGCGGCGGTACTGGCTACACCTTC; CDR3 protein: CSARDPSGGSGGTGYTF
D gene: NA; clone size: many; J gene: TRBJ1-5; V gene: TRBV20-1; CDR3 DNA: TGCAGTGCTCTCTTGGGGCATAGCAATCAGCCCCAGCATTTT; CDR3 protein: CSALLGHSNQPQHF
D gene: NA; clone size: NA; J gene: TRBJ2-7; V gene: TRBV11-2; CDR3 DNA: TGTGCCAGCAGCTTAGATCGGGGGCTCAAGGTGTTC; CDR3 protein: CASSLDRGLKVF
D gene: NA; clone size: NA; J gene: TRBJ2-1; V gene: TRBV25-1; CDR3 DNA: TGTGCCAGCAGTGAATACAGCGGATACAATAGTGAGCAGTTCTTC; CDR3 protein: CASSEYSGYNSEQFF
D gene: TRBD2; clone size: many; J gene: TRBJ2-3; V gene: TRBV20-1; CDR3 DNA: TGCAGTGCCCAAGCACTAGCGGGAGTGTTCACAGATACGCAGTATTTT; CDR3 protein: CSAQALAGVFTDTQYF
D gene: TRBD1; clone size: few; J gene: TRBJ1-1; V gene: TRBV4-1; CDR3 DNA: TGCGCCAGCAGCCAGGGACAGGGGGCCGACACTGAAGCTTTCTTT; CDR3 protein: CASSQGQGADTEAFF
D gene: NA; clone size: many; J gene: TRBJ1-4; V gene: TRBV4-2; CDR3 DNA: TGTGCCAGCAGCCAAGGTCCCGGTTCGACGGCTAATAATGAAAAACTGTTTTTT; CDR3 protein: CASSQGPGSTANNEKLFF
D gene: NA; clone size: many; J gene: TRBJ1-6; V gene: TRBV27; CDR3 DNA: TGTGCCAGCAGTAAGGAAGGGACCTATAATTCACCCCTCCACTTT; CDR3 protein: CASSKEGTYNSPLHF
D gene: NA; clone size: NA; J gene: TRBJ2-6; V gene: TRBV5-1; CDR3 DNA: TGTGCCAGCAACCCCCAAGTCTCTGGGGCCAACGTCCTGACTTTC; CDR3 protein: CASNPQVSGANVLTF
D gene: NA; clone size: NA; J gene: TRBJ1-4; V gene: TRBV30; CDR3 DNA: TGTGCCTGGAGTCGTAGCCTTAATGAAAAACTGTTTTTT; CDR3 protein: CAWSRSLNEKLFF
D gene: NA; clone size: many; J gene: TRBJ1-6; V gene: TRBV7-3; CDR3 DNA: TGTGCCAGCAGGCGGGACGAGATTTCACCCCTCCACTTT; CDR3 protein: CASRRDEISPLHF
D gene: TRBD1; clone size: many; J gene: TRBJ1-2; V gene: TRBV20-1; CDR3 DNA: TGCAGTGCTAGATTGAGCACAGGGGTAAAAGCTAACTATGGCTACACCTTC; CDR3 protein: CSARLSTGVKANYGYTF
D gene: TRBD2; clone size: many; J gene: TRBJ2-2; V gene: TRBV9; CDR3 DNA: TGTGCCAGCAGCCAGACTAGCGGGTCTATCGGGGAGCTGTTTTTT; CDR3 protein: CASSQTSGSIGELFF
D gene: NA; clone size: NA; J gene: TRBJ2-5; V gene: TRBV18; CDR3 DNA: TGTGCCAGCTCACCACTCCAGACCCTGAACTTC; CDR3 protein: CASSPLQTLNF
D gene: TRBD1; clone size: many; J gene: TRBJ2-6; V gene: TRBV5-4; CDR3 DNA: TGTGCCAGCAGCTCTCAGGGAGGGACAGGGGGCCCCTCGGGCTCTGGGGCCAACGTCCTGACTTTC; CDR3 protein: CASSSQGGTGGPSGSGANVLTF
D gene: NA; clone size: NA; J gene: TRBJ1-5; V gene: TRBV20-1; CDR3 DNA: TGCAGTGCTAGAGGGACTAGCGGGGTCAATGAGCAGCCCCAGCATTTT; CDR3 protein: CSARGTSGVNEQPQHF
D gene: NA; clone size: NA; J gene: TRBJ1-4; V gene: TRBV2; CDR3 DNA: TGTGCCAGCAGTAAGGAGGCAACTAATGAAAAACTGTTTTTT; CDR3 protein: CASSKEATNEKLFF
D gene: TRBD1; clone size: many; J gene: TRBJ1-1; V gene: TRBV20-1; CDR3 DNA: TGCAGTGCTAGAGGAACGGGACAGCTGAACACTGAAGCTTTCTTT; CDR3 protein: CSARGTGQLNTEAFF
D gene: TRBD1; clone size: many; J gene: TRBJ1-2; V gene: TRBV5-6; CDR3 DNA: TGTGCCAGCAGCTTTCAGGGGGCCTATGCTGGCTACACCTTC; CDR3 protein: CASSFQGAYAGYTF
D gene: TRBD1; clone size: NA; J gene: TRBJ2-5; V gene: TRBV19; CDR3 DNA: TGTGCCAGTAGTCTGGACAGGGGGACCCAGTACTTC; CDR3 protein: CASSLDRGTQYF
D gene: NA; clone size: NA; J gene: TRBJ1-3; V gene: TRBV2; CDR3 DNA: TGTGCCAGCAGTGAAGCGCTTCGACAGTATGGCTACACCATATATTTT; CDR3 protein: CASSEALRQYGYTIYF
D gene: TRBD1; clone size: NA; J gene: TRBJ2-7; V gene: TRBV20-1; CDR3 DNA: TGCAGTACTACCGGCGGGACAGGGGCCACCTACGAGCAGTACTTC; CDR3 protein: CSTTGGTGATYEQYF